This passage covers 22 T cell receptor beta chains from one sample sequenced in a study of CD8+ T cells in alopecia areata. RNA extraction and reverse transcription yielded cDNA as sequencing template. The method was immunoSEQ multiplex PCR; TCRdb's version includes in-frame clones alone and lacks a portion of them. The sample consists of roughly 200,000 clones, approximately 53% of them appearing once. Treatment denoted: oral pan-JAK inhibitor, 5-10 mg twice daily. Specimen: CD8+ T cells sorted from blood, collected at week 24, from a patient treated with tofacitinib. The receptor set was obtained from a human donor with alopecia areata.

The rearrangement links TRBV7-2 to TRBJ1-2; a weak D match, TRBD1 (5 bases). The germline gives CDR1 SGHTA, CDR2 FQGNSA. V lost 3 bases and J lost 6, with 8 bases in between. The CDR3 extends over 12 amino acids. CDR3 region: CASSLGGNGYTF. CDR3 nucleotides: TGTGCCAGCAGCTTGGGGGGGAATGGCTACACCTTC.

This rearrangement joins TRBV29-1 to TRBJ1-1; 8 bases match TRBD1. The V segment lost 5 bases and the J segment 7 bases; nucleotides outside the gene matches: 3. Germline CDR1 reads SQVTM; CDR2 reads ANQGSEA. This CDR3 region has 11 residues. DNA of the CDR3: TGCAGCGTTCAAGGACAGGGTGAAGCTTTCTTT. Its protein is CSVQGQGEAFF.

DNA of the CDR3: TGCAGCGTTAAGACGGCCGGGGAGCTGTTTTTT. Translation gives CSVKTAGELFF. This chain uses TRBV29-1 with TRBJ2-2, with D hard to call. The CDR3 is 11 amino acids. Trimming removed 5 bases from V and 6 bases from J, with 7 bases in between. Germline CDR1 is SQVTM and CDR2 is ANQGSEA.

This clone was detected a few times. The V gene is TRBV29-1, the J gene TRBJ1-2; TRBD1 matches at 9 bases. CDR1 is SQVTM and CDR2 is ANQGSEA in the germline V gene. V dropped 0 bases and J dropped 4; count of bases not matched to a gene: 12. The CDR3 length is 17 residues. The CDR3 loop reads CSVEDQLEDRGAYGYTF. CDR3 nucleotides: TGCAGCGTTGAAGACCAGTTGGAGGACAGGGGTGCCTATGGCTACACCTTC.

The rearrangement joins TRBV4-1 to TRBJ2-3; the match to TRBD1 covers 7 bases. The germline CDR1 and CDR2 sequences are MGHRA and YSYEKL. Unmatched junction bases numbered 4, after V lost 1 base and J lost 0 bases. This CDR3 contains 16 residues. The CDR3 sequence is CASSQAGTVSTDTQYF. The CDR3 nucleotides read TGCGCCAGCAGCCAAGCCGGGACAGTTAGCACAGATACGCAGTATTTT.

This chain uses TRBV4-3 with TRBJ1-1; a possible D gene is TRBD1 (5 bases). Trimming shortened V by 0 bases and J by 8 bases, and 16 bases separated the two germline ends. CDR1 and CDR2 from the germline V gene are LGHNA and YSLEER. This CDR3 is built from 15 residues. CDR3 nucleotide sequence: TGCGCCAGCAGCCAAGAAAAGGGACCGACAGCCGAAGCTTTCTTT. Its translation: CASSQEKGPTAEAFF.

This clone was seen only a few times. V and J are TRBV9 and TRBJ1-2; the D gene is possibly TRBD1 (5 bases). Germline loops: CDR1 SGDLS, CDR2 YYNGEE. This CDR3 is built from 14 residues. V was clipped by 4 bases and J by 3 bases, with 13 bases between them. The CDR3 bases are TGTGCCAGCAGCCCACCCAGGGCGGACTATGGCTACACCTTC. Translated: CASSPPRADYGYTF.

This clone has more than one count but fewer than ten. This chain connects TRBV6-6 to TRBJ1-1; the D is unclear. The CDR3 is 11 residues long. In germline, CDR1 is MNHNY, CDR2 SVGAGI (reference sequence). Trimming took off 6 bases at V and 10 bases at J, with 12 bases between the two ends. The CDR3 DNA reads TGTGCCAGCAGAGTTACTACGGGAGCTTTCTTT. Translation gives CASRVTTGAFF.

This chain connects TRBV25-1 to TRBJ2-5; TRBD2 matches 8 bases. This CDR3 has 17 amino acids. Trimming at V came to 0 bases and at J to 2 bases, leaving 8 bases not matched to a gene. The V gene's germline CDR1 is MGHDK and CDR2 SYGVNS. The CDR3 nucleotides are TGTGCCAGCAGTGAATATGGGGTAGCGGGAAATCAAGAGACCCAGTACTTC. Translating it yields CASSEYGVAGNQETQYF.

The rearrangement uses TRBV11-2 and TRBJ1-4; 7 bases agree with TRBD1. Germline V lookup: CDR1 SGHAT, CDR2 FQNNGV. The CDR3 has 14 amino acids. The V gene end was trimmed by 3 bases and the J gene end by 5 bases; junction bases not matched to a gene: 3. The CDR3 here is CASSFQGENEKLFF. CDR3 sequence (DNA): TGTGCCAGCAGCTTCCAGGGGGAGAATGAAAAACTGTTTTTT.

The V call is TRBV29-1, the J call TRBJ1-3, with 10 bases that match TRBD1. Germline CDR1 is SQVTM and CDR2 is ANQGSEA. The CDR3 runs to 16 residues. The ends lost 2 bases at V and 9 bases at J; junction bases unmatched: 13. The CDR3 bases are TGCAGCGTTGAAACTAGCAAACCGGGACAGGGGACCACCATATATTTT. Translated, it gives CSVETSKPGQGTTIYF.

Points on this clone: A read error may be the cause here, since a much bigger clone is one base away. The chain combines TRBV7-6 with TRBJ1-1; 8 bases match TRBD1. J gave up 4 bases and V 1 base, and 2 bases lay outside the gene matches. Germline V gene data show CDR1 as SGHVS and CDR2 as FNYEAQ. The CDR3 length is 14 residues. CDR3 amino acids: CASSLGQGSTEAFF. CDR3 sequence (DNA): TGTGCCAGCAGCTTAGGACAGGGGAGCACTGAAGCTTTCTTT.

The J gene is TRBJ2-4, the V gene TRBV10-3, with D tentatively TRBD1 (6 bases). The CDR3 runs 16 residues. Germline V gene data show CDR1 as ENHRY and CDR2 as SYGVKD. V was shortened by 4 bases and J by 3 bases, with 16 bases between the two germline ends. The CDR3 DNA reads as TGTGCCATCAGTGCCAGGGCAGGGGAAGACAAAAACATTCAGTACTTC. Protein: CAISARAGEDKNIQYF.

The gene calls are TRBV27 and TRBJ1-2; 9 bases fit TRBD1. Germline-derived CDR1 and CDR2 are MNHEY and SMNVEV (reference sequence). V dropped 6 bases and J dropped 7; count of bases not matched to a gene: 18. The CDR3 is 17 residues long. CDR3 in amino acids: CASSQGGTGFLLGGYTF. The CDR3 DNA follows: TGTGCCAGCAGCCAGGGGGGGACAGGGTTTCTTTTAGGTGGCTACACCTTC.

This chain joins TRBV4-3 and TRBJ2-3, with D unclear. The ends were cut back, 4 bases at V and 7 bases at J, with 15 bases in the middle. The CDR3 sequence is 14 residues long. Germline-derived CDR1 and CDR2 are LGHNA and YSLEER. The CDR3 is CASSPPSPPYTQYF. CDR3 nucleotide sequence: TGCGCCAGCAGCCCCCCGAGTCCTCCTTATACGCAGTATTTT.

The CDR3 sequence: CAWKEGSGANVLTF. The DNA for the CDR3 is TGTGCCTGGAAGGAGGGCTCTGGGGCCAACGTCCTGACTTTC. This sequence joins TRBV30 and TRBJ2-6, with D perhaps matching TRBD2 (6 bases). CDR1 GTSNPN and CDR2 SVGIG come from the germline V gene (reference sequence). This CDR3 region has 14 residues. V was pared by 4 bases and J by 0 bases, with 7 bases between. The variable domain in full, with the rest retrieved from reference TRBV30 and TRBJ2-6, is SQTIHQWPATLVQPVGSPLSLECTVEGTSNPNLYWYRQAAGRGLQLLFYSVGIGQISSEVPQNLSASRPQDRQFILSSKKLLLSDSGFYLCAWKEGSGANVLTFGAGSRLTVL.

The chain has TRBV5-6 and TRBJ1-2, with a weak D call TRBD1 (5 bases). The germline CDR1 and CDR2 sequences are SGHDT and YYEEEE. The V gene lost 3 bases and the J gene lost 7 bases, with 13 bases spanning the gap. The CDR3 extends over 13 amino acids. In nucleotides, the CDR3 is TGTGCCAGCAGCTCGGGCCAGGGCTTTGGCTACACCTTC. It is translated as CASSSGQGFGYTF.

The CDR3 nucleotides read TGCGCCAGCAGCCAAGATTCAGCAGGGACTACCGGGGAGCTGTTTTTT. This translates into CASSQDSAGTTGELFF. V usage is TRBV4-3 and J usage is TRBJ2-2; perhaps TRBD2 as D (6 bases). Germline assignment: CDR1 LGHNA and CDR2 YSLEER. This CDR3 comprises 16 residues. Between the trimmed V and J ends, which lost 0 bases and 5 bases, there was a span of 13 bases.

This clone has only a few counts. The chain joins TRBV29-1 to TRBJ1-1, with D possibly matching TRBD1 (6 bases). CDR1 is SQVTM, CDR2 ANQGSEA, per germline. CDR3 size: 12 residues. V shed 6 bases and J shed 5 bases, with 13 bases lying between them. This CDR3 reads CSVDSLATEAFF. The CDR3 DNA follows: TGCAGCGTGGACAGTTTGGCGACTGAAGCTTTCTTT.

The J gene is TRBJ1-2, the V gene TRBV28; D ambiguous. Looked up from germline, CDR1 is MDHEN and CDR2 is SYDVKM. Deletions cut 5 bases from V and 1 base from J, with 8 bases between. CDR3 size: 13 residues. CDR3 nucleotide sequence: TGTGCCAGCAGTCTCACCCTTAACTATGGCTACACCTTC. This translates into CASSLTLNYGYTF.

This clone was seen a few times. The V gene is TRBV20-1, the J gene TRBJ1-1; no definite D call. The CDR3 covers 11 residues. Trimming took 4 bases from V and 3 from J, leaving 6 bases between them. Per the germline V gene, CDR1 is DFQATT and CDR2 is SNEGSKA (reference sequence). CDR3 amino acids: CSATTYTEAFF. CDR3 in DNA: TGCAGTGCTACTACCTACACTGAAGCTTTCTTT.

V gene TRBV27 combines with J gene TRBJ1-1; tentatively, D is TRBD1 (6 bases). The CDR3 is 15 residues long. CDR1 MNHEY and CDR2 SMNVEV come from the germline V gene (reference sequence). V gave up 3 bases and J gave up 7 bases, with 18 bases separating them. In DNA form, the CDR3 reads TGTGCCAGCAGTTTTTTCGCAGGGGCAGCGTATGAAGCTTTCTTT. Translating it yields CASSFFAGAAYEAFF.